A selection of T cell receptor beta chains follows, all from one sample in a study of blood T cell repertoires in COVID-19. TCRdb keeps only in-frame clones here, not all; method: immunoSEQ multiplex PCR. The sample lists 150,000 to 200,000 clones, 70% to 90% occurring once. The sample taken for sequencing was peripheral blood. The source of these receptors is a human donor in a cohort sampled during active COVID-19. Each CDR3 is given with its conserved first and last residue. A D gene is named only where the DNA matches it firmly. Some rows mark clone size as missing; the rest say once, few, many or name a class of expanded clone.

v_call,j_call,d_call,clone_size,cdr3_nt,cdr3_aa
TRBV29-1,TRBJ2-7,TRBD1,-,TGCAGCGTTAAGCGGACAGGGAGCTCCTACGAGCAGTACTTC,CSVKRTGSSYEQYF
TRBV2,TRBJ2-1,-,-,TGTGCCAGCATACCGGAGAGTGGCAATGAGCAGTTCTTC,CASIPESGNEQFF
TRBV28,TRBJ2-7,TRBD2,-,TGTGCCAGCACGGTAGCTAGCGGCTACCCCTACGAGCAGTACTTC,CASTVASGYPYEQYF
TRBV19,TRBJ1-1,-,-,TGTGCCAGTAGTTTCAGGGGCGGAAACACTGAAGCTTTCTTT,CASSFRGGNTEAFF
TRBV27,TRBJ2-2,TRBD1,-,TGTGCCAGCAGTTCGCCGGGACAGGGCCCCGGGGAGCTGTTTTTT,CASSSPGQGPGELFF
TRBV4-3,TRBJ1-2,TRBD1,-,TGCGCCAGCAGCCAAGCACAGGGGTGGGTGTATGGCTACACCTTC,CASSQAQGWVYGYTF
TRBV6-5,TRBJ2-5,TRBD2,once,TGTGCCACCAAGGGACTAGCGGGCCTAGAGACCCAGTACTTC,CATKGLAGLETQYF
TRBV19,TRBJ2-2,-,-,TGTGCCAGTAGTATCGAACTAGTATCCGCCGGGGAGCTGTTTTTT,CASSIELVSAGELFF
TRBV5-4,TRBJ1-6,-,once,TGTGCCAGCAGCCCTGGGAGGGATTCACCCCTCCACTTT,CASSPGRDSPLHF
TRBV12-3/TRBV12-4,TRBJ2-5,-,-,TGTGCCAGCAGTCCCATGTCGACCCAGTACTTC,CASSPMSTQYF
TRBV6-5,TRBJ2-3,TRBD1,-,TGTGCCAGCAGCCGAGGACAGGGAGAAACAGATACGCAGTATTTT,CASSRGQGETDTQYF
TRBV19,TRBJ2-7,TRBD2,-,TGTGCCAGTAGTATTACCGGGGCTAGCGGGAGTGCCGAGCAGTACTTC,CASSITGASGSAEQYF
TRBV7-9,TRBJ1-2,-,-,TGTGCCAGCAGCTTGATGCGGGGGCAGGATGGCTACACCTTC,CASSLMRGQDGYTF
TRBV28,TRBJ2-5,TRBD2,-,TGTGCCAGCGGTGCACTAGCGGGGGCAGAGACCCAGTACTTC,CASGALAGAETQYF
TRBV7-9,TRBJ1-4,-,few,TGTGCCAGCAGCTCCCTTCCAGGGAGGGATGAAAAACTGTTTTTT,CASSSLPGRDEKLFF
TRBV6-1,TRBJ1-5,-,-,TGTGCCAGCAGTGAGGCAGGTAATCAGCCCCAGCATTTT,CASSEAGNQPQHF
TRBV5-4,TRBJ1-3,TRBD1,-,TGTGCCAGCAGCTTGGGGACAGGGGCGGGAAACACCATATATTTT,CASSLGTGAGNTIYF
TRBV30,TRBJ2-1,TRBD2,few,TGTGCCTGGAGTGGGCTAGCGGGAGTGGTCTACAATGAGCAGTTCTTC,CAWSGLAGVVYNEQFF
TRBV27,TRBJ1-2,-,few,TGTGCCAGCAGTTTAAGAGGGGGCTATGGCTACACCTTC,CASSLRGGYGYTF
TRBV6-5,TRBJ1-1,-,-,TGTGCCAGCAGTTATTTCGGGGGGAGGGAGATCGGTGAAGCTTTCTTT,CASSYFGGREIGEAFF
TRBV29-1,TRBJ1-2,-,-,TGCAGCGTTGAATTTCCGACAGCTAACTATGGCTACACCTTC,CSVEFPTANYGYTF
TRBV19,TRBJ1-5,-,-,TGTGCCAGTAGTATAGGCGTGCGCCAGCCCCAGCATTTT,CASSIGVRQPQHF
TRBV30,TRBJ1-4,-,-,TGTGCCTGGAGTCCGACGACAGGAACAAATGAAAAACTGTTTTTT,CAWSPTTGTNEKLFF
TRBV2,TRBJ1-1,-,-,TGTGCCAGCAGCTCTGACGGCAGCGCGAACACTGAAGCTTTCTTT,CASSSDGSANTEAFF
TRBV6-2/TRBV6-3,TRBJ1-2,-,-,TGTGCCAGCAGTGACGGACTGAGCTACACCTTC,CASSDGLSYTF
TRBV27,TRBJ2-3,TRBD2,-,TGTGCCAGCGGGCGGGGGGCTACTAGCACAGATACGCAGTATTTT,CASGRGATSTDTQYF
TRBV7-8,TRBJ2-7,-,-,TGTGCCAGCAGCCGCGCCAGGACATCAAGCTCCTACGAGCAGTACTTC,CASSRARTSSSYEQYF
TRBV7-2,TRBJ2-5,-,-,TGTGCCAGCAGCTTAGGCAGGAAAGAGACCCAGTACTTC,CASSLGRKETQYF
TRBV6-5,TRBJ2-1,TRBD2,-,TGTGCCAGCAGTTACTCGCGGGAGGCTTACAATGAGCAGTTCTTC,CASSYSREAYNEQFF
TRBV30,TRBJ2-5,-,-,TGTGCCTGGAGTGTACAGAGCAGGGTTGGTGCCCAGTACTTC,CAWSVQSRVGAQYF
TRBV19,TRBJ1-2,TRBD1,-,TGTGCCAGTAGTAGGGGACAGGGGAACTATGGCTACACCTTC,CASSRGQGNYGYTF
TRBV7-8,TRBJ1-4,TRBD1,-,TGTGCCACCAGGACAGGACATAATGAAAAACTGTTTTTT,CATRTGHNEKLFF
TRBV19,TRBJ1-5,-,-,TGTGCCAGTTGCCCCTACACAGGAAGCCGCAATCAGCCCCAGCATTTT,CASCPYTGSRNQPQHF
TRBV9,TRBJ1-4,-,-,TGTGCCAGCAGCGGGGGTAATTGGGGGCTCAATGAAAAACTGTTTTTT,CASSGGNWGLNEKLFF
TRBV19,TRBJ2-5,-,few,TGTGCCAGTAGTATGGTCCACAAAGAGACCCAGTACTTC,CASSMVHKETQYF
TRBV6-6,TRBJ2-7,TRBD1,-,TGTGCCAGCAGTTACCTAAGACAGGGCCTCTCCTACGAGCAGTACTTC,CASSYLRQGLSYEQYF
TRBV11-2,TRBJ2-2,-,-,TGTGCCAGCAGCTTAACGGGACACAAAAACACCGGGGAGCTGTTTTTT,CASSLTGHKNTGELFF
TRBV24-1,TRBJ2-1,-,once,TGTGCCACCAGTGCATTCCCAGGTGACAAGACTATCAGCTCCTACAATGAGCAGTTCTTC,CATSAFPGDKTISSYNEQFF
TRBV3-1/TRBV3-2,TRBJ2-2,-,-,TGTGCCAGCAGCCACCAGGGGTCCGGGGAGCTGTTTTTT,CASSHQGSGELFF
TRBV5-4,TRBJ1-2,TRBD1,-,TGTGCCAGCAGCTTGGGCGGGGGACAGGGAATGGCCGCGAATAACTATGGCTACACCTTC,CASSLGGGQGMAANNYGYTF
TRBV7-9,TRBJ2-1,-,few,TGTGCCAGCAGCTTAACGGGGGGACATTACAATGAGCAGTTCTTC,CASSLTGGHYNEQFF
TRBV13,TRBJ2-2,TRBD2,-,TGTGCCAGCACCTCACGGGGGACAGTAGCGGGAGAAGAGGAGCTGTTTTTT,CASTSRGTVAGEEELFF